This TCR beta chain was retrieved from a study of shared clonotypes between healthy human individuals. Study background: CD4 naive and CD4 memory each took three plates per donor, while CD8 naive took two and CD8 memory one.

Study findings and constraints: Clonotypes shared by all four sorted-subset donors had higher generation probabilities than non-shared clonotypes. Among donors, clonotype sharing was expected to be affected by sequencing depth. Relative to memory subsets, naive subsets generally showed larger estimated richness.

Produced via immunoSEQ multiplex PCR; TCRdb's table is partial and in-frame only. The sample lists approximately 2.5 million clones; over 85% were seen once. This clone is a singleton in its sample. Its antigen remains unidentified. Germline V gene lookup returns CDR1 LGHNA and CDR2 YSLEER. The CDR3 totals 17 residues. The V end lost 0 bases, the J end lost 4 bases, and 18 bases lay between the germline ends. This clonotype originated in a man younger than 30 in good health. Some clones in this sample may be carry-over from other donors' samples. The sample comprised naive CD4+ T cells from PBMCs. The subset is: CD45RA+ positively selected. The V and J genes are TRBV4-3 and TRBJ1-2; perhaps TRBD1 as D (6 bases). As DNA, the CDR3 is TGCGCCAGCAGCCAAGATAGGGCGGCAGGGGTTTTCTATGGCTACACCTTC. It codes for CASSQDRAAGVFYGYTF.